The 17 T cell receptor beta chains listed next were all sequenced from one sample in a study of blood T cell repertoires in COVID-19. Assay used: immunoSEQ multiplex PCR; TCRdb lists only in-frame clones, some missing. The sample shows around 78,000 clones, approximately 84% of them seen only once. Sequencing was performed on peripheral blood. Source of these receptors: a man aged 65-85 years with active or convalescent COVID-19.

The V call is TRBV7-2, the J call TRBJ2-3, with D unclear. The V gene's germline CDR1 is SGHTA and CDR2 FQGNSA. The CDR3 is 14 residues long. V was cut by 8 bases and J by 1 base, with 13 bases left in between. The chain's CDR3 is CASGFGSRTDTQYF. In DNA form, the CDR3 reads TGTGCCAGCGGTTTTGGTAGTCGCACAGATACGCAGTATTTT. The complete variable domain, with remaining parts taken from reference TRBV7-2 and TRBJ2-3, reads GAGVSQSPSNKVTEKGKDVELRCDPISGHTALYWYRQSLGQGLEFLIYFQGNSAPDKSGLPSDRFSAERTGGSVSTLTIQRTQQEDSAVYLCASGFGSRTDTQYFGPGTRLTVL.

The chain is built from TRBV20-1 and TRBJ2-7, with TRBD1 matching 9 bases. J gave up 5 bases and V 7 bases, and 3 bases lay outside the gene matches. This CDR3 spans 11 amino acids. The V gene's germline CDR1 is DFQATT and CDR2 SNEGSKA (reference sequence). CDR3 nucleotide sequence: TGCAGTGGACAGGGGGACGACGAGCAGTACTTC. It translates to CSGQGDDEQYF.

This clone was seen only once. J is TRBJ2-5 and V is TRBV6-5; TRBD1 aligns across 11 bases. The CDR3 contains 15 residues. V shed 5 bases and J 5 bases; nucleotides not matched to a gene: 7. Germline CDR1 MNHEY, CDR2 SVGAGI. CDR3 protein: CASSKWTGGVETQYF. CDR3 bases: TGTGCCAGCAGTAAATGGACAGGGGGCGTTGAGACCCAGTACTTC.

The chain joins TRBV5-1 to TRBJ2-3; TRBD1 aligns across 7 bases. The J segment lost 1 base and the V segment lost 6 bases, leaving 17 bases of the junction unmatched. Germline CDR1 and CDR2: SGHRS and YFSETQ. The CDR3 is made up of 18 amino acids. The CDR3 region has the DNA TGCGCCAGCACACGACAGGGTCTGTTGTATCGGGGCACAGATACGCAGTATTTT. This sequence encodes CASTRQGLLYRGTDTQYF.

V is TRBV28 and J is TRBJ2-1, with TRBD2 identical over 14 bases. V trimming: 5 bases; J trimming: 9 bases; junction bases outside the gene matches: 12. This CDR3 is built from 17 residues. CDR1 is MDHEN, CDR2 SYDVKM, per germline. The CDR3 coding sequence is TGTGCCAGCAGTCCATACGGGACTAGCGGGAGTATTGGTGAGCAGTTCTTC. It encodes CASSPYGTSGSIGEQFF.

The chain is built from TRBV28 and TRBJ1-2; D uncertain. The CDR3 extends over 15 amino acids. Trimming cost V 6 bases and J 4 bases, with 18 bases left between them. Looked up from germline, CDR1 is MDHEN and CDR2 is SYDVKM. The CDR3 region is CASSLQLRGGYGYTF. DNA of the CDR3: TGTGCCAGCAGCCTCCAGCTCCGGGGTGGCTATGGCTACACCTTC.

The table lists this clone with a few counts. The chain joins TRBV2 to TRBJ2-2, with 8 bases fitting TRBD1. The junction had 5 bases not matched to a gene; V was cut back by 7 bases and J by 4 bases. Per germline, CDR1 SNHLY and CDR2 FYNNEI. This CDR3 has 14 residues. The CDR3 DNA sequence: TGTGCCAGCATCTCACAGGGGGGCACCGGGGAGCTGTTTTTT. Its translation: CASISQGGTGELFF.

This clone was detected only once. This rearrangement joins TRBV18 to TRBJ1-1; D remains ambiguous. The CDR3 consists of 14 residues. Trimming took off 3 bases at V and 1 base at J, with 9 bases between the two ends. Germline CDR1 is KGHSH and CDR2 is LQKENI. The CDR3 here is CASSPTTGNTEAFF. CDR3 nucleotides: TGTGCCAGCTCACCTACGACTGGGAACACTGAAGCTTTCTTT.

This clone has only a few counts. V usage is TRBV5-6 and J usage is TRBJ1-6; D is possibly TRBD1 (5 bases). With 5 bases removed from V and 8 bases from J, the gap between germline ends came to 14 bases. CDR1 and CDR2 from the germline V gene are SGHDT and YYEEEE. This CDR3 contains 14 residues. The CDR3, as DNA: TGTGCCAGCAGTCCGAGTTGGGGGGATTCACCCCTCCACTTT. This codes for CASSPSWGDSPLHF.

This clone was counted a single time. The CDR3, as DNA: TGTGCCAGCAGCCCCAGAGGGGCAAGCGGGAGCAATCAGCCCCAGCATTTT. Encoded protein: CASSPRGASGSNQPQHF. V is TRBV3-1 (or the pseudogene TRBV3-2) and J is TRBJ1-5; TRBD1 might be the D (5 bases). CDR3 length: 17 amino acids. V was pared by 4 bases and J by 1 base, with 17 bases between. Germline V gene sequence: CDR1 LGHDT, CDR2 YNNKEL (reference sequence).

This clone appeared a single time. The chain is built from TRBV7-9 and TRBJ2-1, with 7 bases aligning to TRBD2. V shed 0 bases and J 14 bases; nucleotides not matched to a gene: 4. From germline, CDR1 is SEHNR and CDR2 FQNEAQ (reference sequence). CDR3 size: 12 residues. This chain's CDR3 is CASSLAPSGEFF. As DNA, the CDR3 is TGTGCCAGCAGCTTAGCGCCCAGCGGGGAGTTCTTC.

CDR3 bases: TGCGCCAGCGCCCCCCGGGACAGGGTTCTTGAGCAGTTCTTC. Protein product: CASAPRDRVLEQFF. The chain links TRBV5-1 to TRBJ2-1; 9 bases are a match to TRBD1. CDR1 is SGHRS and CDR2 is YFSETQ in the germline V gene. CDR3 length equals 14 residues. After removal of 7 bases from V and 9 bases from J, the junction contained 11 bases not matched to a gene.

This chain links TRBV20-1 with TRBJ2-3; D perhaps matches TRBD2 (6 bases). The length of the CDR3 is 11 residues. CDR1 and CDR2 from the germline V gene are DFQATT and SNEGSKA (reference sequence). V lost 5 bases and J lost 8, with 11 bases in between. DNA of the CDR3: TGCAGTGCTGGGGGGAAGGGTACGCAGTATTTT. As protein: CSAGGKGTQYF.

This chain uses TRBV27 with TRBJ1-1; 7 bases map to TRBD1. The CDR3 length is 14 residues. Germline V gene data show CDR1 as MNHEY and CDR2 as SMNVEV (reference sequence). V lost 7 bases, J lost 1 base, and 6 bases stayed unmatched. The CDR3: CASNPDRANTEAFF. The CDR3 nucleotides are TGTGCCAGCAACCCCGACAGGGCGAACACTGAAGCTTTCTTT.

This chain joins TRBV20-1 and TRBJ2-3, with 13 bases that match TRBD2. The CDR3 has 15 residues. V gave up 3 bases and J gave up 4 bases; unmatched junction bases: 4. From germline, CDR1 is DFQATT and CDR2 SNEGSKA (reference sequence). Written as DNA, the CDR3 is TGCAGTGCTAGTGGGACTAGCGGGACTGCAGATACGCAGTATTTT. This sequence encodes CSASGTSGTADTQYF.

V gene TRBV10-3 combines with J gene TRBJ2-3, with 8 positions matching TRBD1. The CDR3 consists of 13 residues. Germline CDR1 is ENHRY and CDR2 is SYGVKD. Unmatched junction bases numbered 1, after V lost 3 bases and J lost 5 bases. For the CDR3, the DNA is TGTGCCATCAGTGACAGGGGGCAAGATACGCAGTATTTT. Protein sequence: CAISDRGQDTQYF.

In nucleotides, the CDR3 is TGTGCCACGGGACTAGGGAATGGCAATGAGCAGTTCTTC. It yields the protein CATGLGNGNEQFF. The V call is TRBV19, the J call TRBJ2-1, with 8 bases matching TRBD2. CDR1 and CDR2 from the germline V gene are LNHDA and SQIVND (reference sequence). The V gene end was trimmed by 10 bases and the J gene end by 6 bases; junction bases not matched to a gene: 8. The CDR3 covers 13 residues.